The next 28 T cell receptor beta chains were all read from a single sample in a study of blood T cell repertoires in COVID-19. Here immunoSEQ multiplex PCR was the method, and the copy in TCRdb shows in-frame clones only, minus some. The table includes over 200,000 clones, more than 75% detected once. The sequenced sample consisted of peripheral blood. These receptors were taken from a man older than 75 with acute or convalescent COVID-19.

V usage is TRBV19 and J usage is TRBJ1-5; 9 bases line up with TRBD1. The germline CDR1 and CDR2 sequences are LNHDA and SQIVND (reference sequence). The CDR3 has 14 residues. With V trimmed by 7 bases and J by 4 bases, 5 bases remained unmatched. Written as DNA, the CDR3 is TGTGCCAGTAACGGACAGGGGACAAATCAGCCCCAGCATTTT. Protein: CASNGQGTNQPQHF.

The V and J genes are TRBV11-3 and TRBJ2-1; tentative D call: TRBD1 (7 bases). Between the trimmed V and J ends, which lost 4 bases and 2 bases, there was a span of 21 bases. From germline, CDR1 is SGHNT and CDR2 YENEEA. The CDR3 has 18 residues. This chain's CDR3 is CASSSKFAGGRTYNEQFF. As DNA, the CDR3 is TGTGCCAGCAGCTCCAAATTTGCAGGGGGGAGGACCTACAATGAGCAGTTCTTC.

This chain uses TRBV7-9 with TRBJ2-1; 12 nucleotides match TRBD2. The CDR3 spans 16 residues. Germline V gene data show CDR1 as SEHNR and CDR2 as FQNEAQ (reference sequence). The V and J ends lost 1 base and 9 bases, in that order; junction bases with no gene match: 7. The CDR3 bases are TGTGCCAGCAGCTTAGTGCTAGCGGGAGGGCCCGGTGAGCAGTTCTTC. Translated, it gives CASSLVLAGGPGEQFF.

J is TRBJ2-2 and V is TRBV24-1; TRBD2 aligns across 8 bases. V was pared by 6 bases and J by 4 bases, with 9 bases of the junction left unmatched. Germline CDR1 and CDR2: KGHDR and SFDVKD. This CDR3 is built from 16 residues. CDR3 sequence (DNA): TGTGCCACCAGTAGCGGGAGAGCGGGGAGCACCGGGGAGCTGTTTTTT. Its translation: CATSSGRAGSTGELFF.

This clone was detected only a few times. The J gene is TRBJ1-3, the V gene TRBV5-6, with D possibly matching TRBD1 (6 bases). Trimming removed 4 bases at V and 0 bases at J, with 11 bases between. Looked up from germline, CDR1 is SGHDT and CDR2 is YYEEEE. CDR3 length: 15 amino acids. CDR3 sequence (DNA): TGTGCCAGCAGCGGCAAACAGGGCTCTGGAAACACCATATATTTT. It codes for CASSGKQGSGNTIYF.

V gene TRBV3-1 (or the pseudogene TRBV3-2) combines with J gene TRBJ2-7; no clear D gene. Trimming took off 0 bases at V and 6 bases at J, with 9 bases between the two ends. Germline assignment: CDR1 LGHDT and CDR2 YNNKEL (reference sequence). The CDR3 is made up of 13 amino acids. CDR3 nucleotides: TGTGCCAGCAGCCAAGAGGGCAAAATCGAGCAGTACTTC. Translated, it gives CASSQEGKIEQYF.

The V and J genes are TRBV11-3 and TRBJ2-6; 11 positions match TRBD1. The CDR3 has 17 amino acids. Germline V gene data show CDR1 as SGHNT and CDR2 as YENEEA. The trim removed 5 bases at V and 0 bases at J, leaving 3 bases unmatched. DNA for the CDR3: TGTGCCAGCAGCGCGGGACAGGGGGACTCTGGGGCCAACGTCCTGACTTTC. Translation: CASSAGQGDSGANVLTF.

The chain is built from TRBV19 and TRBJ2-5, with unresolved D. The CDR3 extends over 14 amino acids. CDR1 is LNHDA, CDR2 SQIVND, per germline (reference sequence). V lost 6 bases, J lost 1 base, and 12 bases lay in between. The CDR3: CASSTKTRQETQYF. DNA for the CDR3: TGTGCCAGTAGCACTAAGACCCGCCAAGAGACCCAGTACTTC.

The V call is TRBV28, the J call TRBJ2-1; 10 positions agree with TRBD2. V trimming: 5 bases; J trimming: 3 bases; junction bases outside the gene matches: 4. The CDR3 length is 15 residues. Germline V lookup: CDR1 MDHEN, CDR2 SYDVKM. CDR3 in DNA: TGTGCCAGCAGTCCGAGCGGGAGGGTCTACAATGAGCAGTTCTTC. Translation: CASSPSGRVYNEQFF.

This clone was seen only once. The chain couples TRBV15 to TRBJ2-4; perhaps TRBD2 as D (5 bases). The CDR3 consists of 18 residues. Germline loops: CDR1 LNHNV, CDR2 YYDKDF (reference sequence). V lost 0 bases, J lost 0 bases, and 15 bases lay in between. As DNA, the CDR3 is TGTGCCACCAGCAGAGATAAGGTCAGCGGTATAGCCAAAAACATTCAGTACTTC. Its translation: CATSRDKVSGIAKNIQYF. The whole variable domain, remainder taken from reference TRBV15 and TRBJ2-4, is DAMVIQNPRYQVTQFGKPVTLSCSQTLNHNVMYWYQQKSSQAPKLLFHYYDKDFNNEADTPDNFQSRRPNTSFCFLDIRSPGLGDTAMYLCATSRDKVSGIAKNIQYFGAGTRLSVL.

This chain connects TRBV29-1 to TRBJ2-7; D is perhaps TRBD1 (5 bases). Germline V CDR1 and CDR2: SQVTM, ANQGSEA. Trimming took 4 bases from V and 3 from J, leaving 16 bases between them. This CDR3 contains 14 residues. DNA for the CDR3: TGCAGCGTTGGGGGCAGGTTAGCTTGCTACGAGCAGTACGTC. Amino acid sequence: CSVGGRLACYEQYV.

Here the CDR3 DNA reads TGTGCCAGCAGCTTATATCGGTCCAGAGGTGAAAAACTGTTTTTT. This gives the protein CASSLYRSRGEKLFF. The chain joins TRBV7-2 to TRBJ1-4; D is unclear. The CDR3 contains 15 residues. Germline-derived CDR1 and CDR2 are SGHTA and FQGNSA. Deletions cut 2 bases from V and 7 bases from J, with 14 bases between.

The CDR3: CASSLVGGTGGYEQYV. CDR3 nucleotides: TGTGCCAGCAGCTTAGTAGGCGGGACAGGGGGCTACGAGCAGTACGTC. The J gene is TRBJ2-7, the V gene TRBV11-3, with TRBD1 matching 11 bases. This CDR3 has 16 amino acids. The V gene end was trimmed by 1 base and the J gene end by 3 bases; junction bases not matched to a gene: 5. Germline values: CDR1 SGHNT, CDR2 YENEEA.

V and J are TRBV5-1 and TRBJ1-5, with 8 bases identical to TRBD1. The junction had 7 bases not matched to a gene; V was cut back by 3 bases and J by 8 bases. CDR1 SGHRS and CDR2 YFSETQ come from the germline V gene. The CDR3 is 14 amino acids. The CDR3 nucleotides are TGCGCCAGCAGCTCCGGACAGGGCGAGGAGCCCCAGCATTTT. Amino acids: CASSSGQGEEPQHF.

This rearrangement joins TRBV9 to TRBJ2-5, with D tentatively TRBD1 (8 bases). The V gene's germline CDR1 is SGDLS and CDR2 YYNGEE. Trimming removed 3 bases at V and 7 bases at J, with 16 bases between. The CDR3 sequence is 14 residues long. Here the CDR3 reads CASSGRQGRGTQYF. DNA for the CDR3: TGTGCCAGCAGCGGACGACAGGGGAGGGGGACCCAGTACTTC.

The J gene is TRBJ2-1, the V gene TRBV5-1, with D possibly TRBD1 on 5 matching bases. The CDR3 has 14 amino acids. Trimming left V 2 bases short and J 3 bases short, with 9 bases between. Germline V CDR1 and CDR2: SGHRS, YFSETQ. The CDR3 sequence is CASSLGALYNEQFF. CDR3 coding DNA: TGCGCCAGCAGCTTAGGGGCCCTCTACAATGAGCAGTTCTTC.

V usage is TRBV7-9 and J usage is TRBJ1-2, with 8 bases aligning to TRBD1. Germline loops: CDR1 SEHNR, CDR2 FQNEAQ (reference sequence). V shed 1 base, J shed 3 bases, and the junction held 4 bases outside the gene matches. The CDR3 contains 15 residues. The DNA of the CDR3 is TGTGCCAGCAGCTTAGGGGGACAGGAATACTATGGCTACACCTTC. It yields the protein CASSLGGQEYYGYTF.

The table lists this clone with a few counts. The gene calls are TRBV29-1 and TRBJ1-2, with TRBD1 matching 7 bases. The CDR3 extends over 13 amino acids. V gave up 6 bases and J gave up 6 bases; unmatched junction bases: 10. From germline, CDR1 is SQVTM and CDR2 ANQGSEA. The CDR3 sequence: CSVRGQAVNGYTF. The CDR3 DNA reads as TGCAGCGTAAGAGGACAGGCGGTTAATGGCTACACCTTC.

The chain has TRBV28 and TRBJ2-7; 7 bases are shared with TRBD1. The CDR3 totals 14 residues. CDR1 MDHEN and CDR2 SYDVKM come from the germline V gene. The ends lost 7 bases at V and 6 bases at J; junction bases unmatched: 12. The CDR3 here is CASTWGTANLEQYF. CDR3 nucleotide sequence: TGTGCCAGCACCTGGGGGACAGCTAATCTCGAGCAGTACTTC.

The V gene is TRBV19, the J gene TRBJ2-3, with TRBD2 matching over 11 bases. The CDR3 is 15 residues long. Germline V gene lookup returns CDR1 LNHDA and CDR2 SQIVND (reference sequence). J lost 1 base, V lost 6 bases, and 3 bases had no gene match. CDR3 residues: CASSHSGGGTDTQYF. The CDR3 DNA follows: TGTGCCAGTAGCCATAGCGGGGGGGGCACAGATACGCAGTATTTT.

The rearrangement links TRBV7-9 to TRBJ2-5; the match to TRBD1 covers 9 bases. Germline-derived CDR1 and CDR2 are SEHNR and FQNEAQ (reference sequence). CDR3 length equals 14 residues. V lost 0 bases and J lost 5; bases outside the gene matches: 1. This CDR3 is CASSLAGTGETQYF. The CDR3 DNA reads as TGTGCCAGCAGCTTAGCAGGGACAGGGGAGACCCAGTACTTC.

CDR3 nucleotide sequence: TGTGCCAGCGAGATAGACGGGGCGGGAGCAGGCAATGAGCAGTTCTTC. Its protein product is CASEIDGAGAGNEQFF. The chain couples TRBV2 to TRBJ2-1; 7 bases agree with TRBD2. Germline lookup yields CDR1 SNHLY and CDR2 FYNNEI. CDR3 length: 16 residues. Trimming removed 8 bases from V and 6 bases from J; junction bases left unmatched: 16. Looking up the rest from reference TRBV2 and TRBJ2-1 gives the full variable domain: EPEVTQTPSHQVTQMGQEVILRCVPISNHLYFYWYRQILGQKVEFLVSFYNNEISEKSEIFDDQFSVERPDGSNFTLKIRSTKLEDSAMYFCASEIDGAGAGNEQFFGPGTRLTVL.

The CDR3 nucleotides are TGTGCCAGCAGGGGGGGACAGGGATCATACAATGAGCAGTTCTTC. Residues: CASRGGQGSYNEQFF. The chain joins TRBV28 to TRBJ2-1; 9 bases map to TRBD1. Germline trimming cut 6 bases from V and 4 bases from J; bases unmatched to any gene: 7. The germline gives CDR1 MDHEN, CDR2 SYDVKM. The CDR3 length is 15 residues.

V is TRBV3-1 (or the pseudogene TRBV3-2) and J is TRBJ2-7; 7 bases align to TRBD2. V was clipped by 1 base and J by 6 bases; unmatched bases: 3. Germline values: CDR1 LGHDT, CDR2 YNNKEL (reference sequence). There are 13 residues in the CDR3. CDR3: CASSQVGGTEQYV. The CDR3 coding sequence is TGTGCCAGCAGCCAAGTGGGGGGGACCGAGCAGTACGTC.

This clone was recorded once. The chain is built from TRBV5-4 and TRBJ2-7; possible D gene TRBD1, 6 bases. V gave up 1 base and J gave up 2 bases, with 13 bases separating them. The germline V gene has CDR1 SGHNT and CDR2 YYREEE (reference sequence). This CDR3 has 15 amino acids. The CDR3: CASSLSQGSPYEQYV. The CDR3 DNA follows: TGTGCCAGCAGCTTGAGTCAGGGGTCGCCCTACGAGCAGTACGTC.

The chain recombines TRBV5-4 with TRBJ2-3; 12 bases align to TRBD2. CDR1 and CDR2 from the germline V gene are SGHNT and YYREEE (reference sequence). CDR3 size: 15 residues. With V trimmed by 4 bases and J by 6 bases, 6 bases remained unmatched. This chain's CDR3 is CASSPLAGGPDTQYF. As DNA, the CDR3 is TGTGCCAGCAGCCCTCTAGCGGGAGGGCCGGATACGCAGTATTTT.

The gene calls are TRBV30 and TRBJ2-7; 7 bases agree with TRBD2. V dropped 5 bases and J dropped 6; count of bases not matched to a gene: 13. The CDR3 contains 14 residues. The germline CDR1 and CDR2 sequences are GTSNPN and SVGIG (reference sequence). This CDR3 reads CAWVLKGGVSEQYF. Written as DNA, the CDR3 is TGTGCCTGGGTCCTAAAGGGAGGGGTTAGCGAGCAGTACTTC.

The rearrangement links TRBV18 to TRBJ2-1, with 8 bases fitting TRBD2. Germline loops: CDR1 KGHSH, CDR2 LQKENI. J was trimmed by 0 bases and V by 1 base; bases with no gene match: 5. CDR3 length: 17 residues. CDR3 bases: TGTGCCAGCTCACCACGAAGCGGGGGAAGCTCCTACAATGAGCAGTTCTTC. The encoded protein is CASSPRSGGSSYNEQFF.